The rows below give T cell receptor beta chains drawn from one sample of a study of T-cell memory formation after mild COVID-19. TCRdb re-called the 5' RACE reads with MiXCR, one entry per CDR3 protein. The data show 400,000 to 500,000 distinct CDR3 sequences, with approximately 19% seen just once and around a fifth held by the top ten. The sequencing sample was made of PBMCs or a T cell subset sorted from them (not recorded which). These receptors were taken from a man aged 18 to 30 who had mild COVID-19 (a few samples of this study predate the infection). Cell type and time point are not known. Both conserved end residues are part of each CDR3. Each record gives: D gene, J gene, clone size, V gene, CDR3 DNA, CDR3 protein. The D gene is left open where the match is weak. For some rows the clone size is stated as once, few or many, or as a class when expanded; others skip it.

>TRBD1|TRBJ1-4|.|TRBV12-3/TRBV12-4
TGTGCCAGCAGTTACTGGACAGGGGGCTTAACGAGCGAAAAACTGTTTTTT
CASSYWTGGLTSEKLFF
>.|TRBJ2-1|few|TRBV12-3/TRBV12-4
TGTGCCAGCAGTTACCGCCGGGATTCCTACAATGAGCAGTTCTTC
CASSYRRDSYNEQFF
>.|TRBJ2-7|.|TRBV7-9
TGTGCCAGCAGCTCTTCCGATTACGAGCAGTACTTC
CASSSSDYEQYF
>.|TRBJ2-6|many|TRBV6-2/TRBV6-3
TGTGCCAGCAGTTATAGCAGCTCTGGGGCCAACGTCCTGACTTTC
CASSYSSSGANVLTF
>TRBD1|TRBJ2-2|.|TRBV7-6
TGTGCCAGCAGCTCCAAGATCGGGACAGGGAACACCGGGGAGCTGTTTTTT
CASSSKIGTGNTGELFF
>.|TRBJ1-5|few|TRBV7-2
TGTGCCAGCAGCTTAGAAGGGCGAGGCGGCCAGCATTTT
CASSLEGRGGQHF
>.|TRBJ2-3|few|TRBV29-1
TGCAGCGTTGACAGCGGGACAGATACGCAGTATTTT
CSVDSGTDTQYF
>TRBD1|TRBJ1-5|few|TRBV19
TGTGCCAGTAGTATCACAGGGGGCGGTCAGCCCCAGCATTTT
CASSITGGGQPQHF
>.|TRBJ2-7|.|TRBV7-8
TGTGCCAGCAGCTCGGGACAACAGGGCCACGAGCAGTACTTC
CASSSGQQGHEQYF
>TRBD1|TRBJ1-1|few|TRBV27
TGTGCCAGCAGCCCGACAGGGGGCGACGGGTACACTGAAGCTTTCTTT
CASSPTGGDGYTEAFF
>TRBD1|TRBJ1-2|few|TRBV27
TGTGCCAGCAGTCCCACATGGACAGGGAACTATGGCTACACCTTC
CASSPTWTGNYGYTF
>.|TRBJ2-3|few|TRBV29-1
TGCAGCGTTCTCACTAGTCCTACAGCGCACACAGATACGCAGTATTTT
CSVLTSPTAHTDTQYF
>.|TRBJ1-2|.|TRBV2
TGTGCCAGCAGCAATTCCAGGGATTCTAACTATGGCTACACCTTC
CASSNSRDSNYGYTF
>.|TRBJ2-1|.|TRBV6-1
TGTGCCAGCACCTCTCCCGGGGGTTCTTCCTACAATGAGCAGTTCTTC
CASTSPGGSSYNEQFF
>.|TRBJ1-1|many|TRBV5-1
TGCGCCAGCAGCTCGACAGCGTCAAACACTGAAGCTTTCTTT
CASSSTASNTEAFF
>.|TRBJ2-6|few|TRBV5-1
TGCGCCAGCAGCTTGGGACAAACCTCTGGGGCCAACGTCCTGACTTTC
CASSLGQTSGANVLTF
>.|TRBJ2-7|.|TRBV5-1
TGCGCCAGCAGCTTGGCCCCCGGCGACGAGCAGTACTTC
CASSLAPGDEQYF
>TRBD1|TRBJ2-5|.|TRBV9
TGTGCCAGCACCGACCGGACAGGGGGCGAGACCCAGTACTTC
CASTDRTGGETQYF
>TRBD2|TRBJ2-1|.|TRBV20-1
TGCAGTGCTTACCAGCGGGGGGCCCCTTATGGTGAGCAGTTCTTC
CSAYQRGAPYGEQFF
>TRBD1|TRBJ2-3|.|TRBV5-1
TGCGCCAGCAGCTTATACAGGGGGCTGGAAGATACGCAGTATTTT
CASSLYRGLEDTQYF
>.|TRBJ2-1|.|TRBV28
TGTGCCAGCAGTCGGATATACTTCGATGAGCAGTTCTTC
CASSRIYFDEQFF
>TRBD1|TRBJ1-3|.|TRBV6-5
TGTGCCAGCAGCCCGGGACAGCTCTCTGGAAACACCATATATTTT
CASSPGQLSGNTIYF
>.|TRBJ2-1|few|TRBV5-8
TGTGCCAGCAGCTCCGCAGTTCCGGGGCACAATGAGCAGTTCTTC
CASSSAVPGHNEQFF
>TRBD1|TRBJ1-2|few|TRBV24-1
TGTGCCACCAGTGCCCCGGAACGGGACAGGGAAGACTACACCTTC
CATSAPERDREDYTF
>.|TRBJ2-1|many|TRBV7-9
TGTGCCAGCAGCTTAAGGCCCAGTGAGCAGTTCTTC
CASSLRPSEQFF
>.|TRBJ1-2|many|TRBV7-2
TGTGCCAGCAGCTTAGTAGTCGGGGGGCGCCTAGCTAACTATGGCTACACCTTC
CASSLVVGGRLANYGYTF
>.|TRBJ1-4|once|TRBV14
TGTGCCAGCAGCCAAGATAGGCGGGGCCCTCGGAAACTGTTTTTT
CASSQDRRGPRKLFF
>.|TRBJ2-5|once|TRBV20-1
TGCAGTGCCAAACAGTCCCGGGTTATACAAGAGACCCAGTACTTC
CSAKQSRVIQETQYF
>TRBD1|TRBJ2-2|.|TRBV7-3
TGTGCCAGCAGCCACCTGACAGGGAACATCTACACCGGGGAGCTGTTTTTT
CASSHLTGNIYTGELFF
>.|TRBJ1-6|.|TRBV19
TGTGCCAGTAGTATTGGAAATTCACCCCTCCACTTT
CASSIGNSPLHF
>.|TRBJ2-7|.|TRBV7-2
TGTGCCAGCAGCCTTAGGGGGCGGGGCTACGAGCAGTACTTC
CASSLRGRGYEQYF
>TRBD1|TRBJ2-1|.|TRBV4-2
TGTGCCAGCAGCCAAGGTCAGGGGGCCCACAATGAGCAGTTCTTC
CASSQGQGAHNEQFF
>.|TRBJ2-3|.|TRBV7-2
TGTGCCAGCAGCCGGAGTAAGGGAGCTGCTAGCACAGATACGCAGTATTTT
CASSRSKGAASTDTQYF
>.|TRBJ2-7|.|TRBV29-1
TGCAGCGTTCCGGGTCCCTACGAGCAGTACTTC
CSVPGPYEQYF
>TRBD1|TRBJ2-7|few|TRBV20-1
TGCAGTGCTACGACAGGGCGAGACTACGAGCAGTACTTC
CSATTGRDYEQYF
>.|TRBJ2-3|few|TRBV7-2
TGTGCCAGCAGCTCCCAGGGAGGCGCCACAGATACGCAGTATTTT
CASSSQGGATDTQYF
>.|TRBJ1-2|.|TRBV6-5
TGTGCCGCGGGCCACTCTTATGGCTACACCTTC
CAAGHSYGYTF
>.|TRBJ1-1|.|TRBV7-2
TGTGCCAGCAGCTTAGTTGGCCCGAATAGTGAAGCTTTCTTT
CASSLVGPNSEAFF
>TRBD1|TRBJ2-5|few|TRBV20-1
TGCAGTGCCCCGAACAAGGGACAGGCCCAAGAGACCCAGTACTTC
CSAPNKGQAQETQYF
>.|TRBJ1-1|.|TRBV12-3/TRBV12-4
TGTGCCAGCCTGACATCCATGAACACTGAAGCTTTCTTT
CASLTSMNTEAFF
>.|TRBJ1-2|.|TRBV27
TGTGCCAGGAAAGGAGGCTACACCTTC
CARKGGYTF
>.|TRBJ1-1|.|TRBV7-6
TGTGCCAGCAGCTTAGAAGATTTCACTGAAGCTTTCTTT
CASSLEDFTEAFF
>.|TRBJ2-3|few|TRBV5-1
TGCGCCAGCAGCTTCCATGAGACGCAGTATTTT
CASSFHETQYF
>.|TRBJ1-6|few|TRBV10-3
TGTGCCATCAGTGAATTAGAGAGAAGCTCCTATAATTCACCCCTCCACTTT
CAISELERSSYNSPLHF
>.|TRBJ1-5|few|TRBV12-3/TRBV12-4
TGTGCCAGCAAAGATCAGGGAAATCAGCCCCAGCATTTT
CASKDQGNQPQHF
>.|TRBJ1-2|.|TRBV9
TGTGCCAGCAGCGTACAGGGTGGGAACTATGGCTACACCTTC
CASSVQGGNYGYTF
>TRBD2|TRBJ2-1|.|TRBV5-1
TGCGCCAGCAGCGCCGCGGGGGTCTTATCCTACAATGAGCAGTTCTTC
CASSAAGVLSYNEQFF
>.|TRBJ2-5|once|TRBV2
TGTGCCAGCAGTGCGGTCGAAAGGTCCAGGGCTCAAGAGACCCAGTACTTC
CASSAVERSRAQETQYF
>.|TRBJ2-2|.|TRBV6-5
TGTGCCAGCAGTAAGGGGGGGAACACCGGGGAGCTGTTTTTT
CASSKGGNTGELFF
>TRBD1|TRBJ2-3|few|TRBV7-2
TGTGCCAGCAGTCGACAGGGCGCAGATACGCAGTATTTT
CASSRQGADTQYF
>TRBD2|TRBJ2-7|many|TRBV4-3
TGCGCCAGCAGCCGGGAGGGAGGGTACGAGCAGTACTTC
CASSREGGYEQYF
>.|TRBJ2-3|.|TRBV11-2
TGTGCCAGCAGCCTCGGAACGTATAGGACCACAGATACGCAGTATTTT
CASSLGTYRTTDTQYF
>.|TRBJ2-7|few|TRBV20-1
TGCAGTGCTAGAGGCGGGACGGAGCCCCCCTACGAGCAGTACTTC
CSARGGTEPPYEQYF
>.|TRBJ1-1|.|TRBV5-1
TGCGCCAGCAGCGGTAATTCAGGGTTTGGCAGTGAAGCTTTCTTT
CASSGNSGFGSEAFF